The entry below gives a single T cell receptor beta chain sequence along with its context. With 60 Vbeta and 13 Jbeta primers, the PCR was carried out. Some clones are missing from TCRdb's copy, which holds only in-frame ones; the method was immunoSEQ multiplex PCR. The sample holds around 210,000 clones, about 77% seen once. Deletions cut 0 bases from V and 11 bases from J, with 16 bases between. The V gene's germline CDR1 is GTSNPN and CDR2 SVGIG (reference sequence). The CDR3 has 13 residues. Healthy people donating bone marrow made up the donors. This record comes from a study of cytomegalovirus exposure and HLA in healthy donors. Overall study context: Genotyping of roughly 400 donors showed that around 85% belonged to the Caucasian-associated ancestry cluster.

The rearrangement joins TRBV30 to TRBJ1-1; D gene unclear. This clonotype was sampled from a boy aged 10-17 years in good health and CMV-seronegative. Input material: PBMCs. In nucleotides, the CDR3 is TGTGCCTGGAGTGTACAGTTCCCCCGAGGGGCTTTCTTT. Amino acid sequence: CAWSVQFPRGAFF.